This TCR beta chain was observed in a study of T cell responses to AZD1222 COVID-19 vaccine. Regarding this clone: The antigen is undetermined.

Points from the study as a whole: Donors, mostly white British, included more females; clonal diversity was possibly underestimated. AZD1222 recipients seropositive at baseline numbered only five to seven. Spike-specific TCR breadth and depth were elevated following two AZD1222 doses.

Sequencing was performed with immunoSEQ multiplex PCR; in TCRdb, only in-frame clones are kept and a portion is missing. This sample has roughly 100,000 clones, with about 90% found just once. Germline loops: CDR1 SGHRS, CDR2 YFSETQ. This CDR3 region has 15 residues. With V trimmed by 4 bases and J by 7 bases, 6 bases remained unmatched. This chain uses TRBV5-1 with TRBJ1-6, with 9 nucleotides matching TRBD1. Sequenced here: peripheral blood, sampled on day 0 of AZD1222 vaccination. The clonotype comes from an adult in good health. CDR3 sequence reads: CASSAGQGINSPLHF. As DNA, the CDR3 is TGCGCCAGCAGCGCCGGACAGGGGATAAATTCACCCCTCCACTTT.